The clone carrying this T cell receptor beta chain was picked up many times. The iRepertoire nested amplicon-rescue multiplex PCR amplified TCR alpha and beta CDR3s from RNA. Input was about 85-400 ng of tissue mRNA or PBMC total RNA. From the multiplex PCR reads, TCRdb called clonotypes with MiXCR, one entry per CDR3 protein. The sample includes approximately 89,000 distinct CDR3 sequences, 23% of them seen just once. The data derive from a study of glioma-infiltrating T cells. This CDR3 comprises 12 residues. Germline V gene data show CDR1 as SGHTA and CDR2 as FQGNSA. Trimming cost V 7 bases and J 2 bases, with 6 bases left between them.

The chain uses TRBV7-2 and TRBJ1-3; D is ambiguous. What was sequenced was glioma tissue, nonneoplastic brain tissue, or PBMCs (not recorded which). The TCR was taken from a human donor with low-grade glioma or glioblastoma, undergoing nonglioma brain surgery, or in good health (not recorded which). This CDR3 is CASNGAGNTIYF. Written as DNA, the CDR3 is TGTGCCAGCAACGGTGCTGGAAACACCATATATTTT.